This T cell receptor beta chain was profiled in a study of blood T cell repertoires in COVID-19. Only in-frame clones appear in the TCRdb table, and some are missing; sequencing was by immunoSEQ multiplex PCR. The sample comprises 250,000 to 300,000 clones, approximately 83% of which are singletons, and approximately 2% rests with the top ten. The CDR3 is 16 amino acids. Germline V lookup: CDR1 MDHEN, CDR2 SYDVKM. Losses at the gene ends were 2 bases for V and 6 bases for J; bases not matched to a gene: 8. This chain links TRBV28 with TRBJ2-1; 9 nucleotides line up with TRBD2. The material sequenced was PBMCs or T cells enriched from blood (not recorded which). This receptor was taken from a woman aged 45-65 years who had recovered from COVID-19. The CDR3 is CASSLTIAGVGNEQFF. The CDR3 nucleotides read TGTGCCAGCAGTTTAACTATAGCGGGAGTGGGCAATGAGCAGTTCTTC.